This T cell receptor beta chain was obtained from a study of cytomegalovirus exposure and HLA in healthy donors. This clone was counted a single time. V shed 5 bases and J 1 base; nucleotides not matched to a gene: 10. This CDR3 spans 17 amino acids. Germline V gives CDR1 PRHDT, CDR2 FYEKMQ (reference sequence). Use of 60 Vbeta and 13 Jbeta primers characterized the PCR. Generated by immunoSEQ multiplex PCR, the TCRdb table keeps only in-frame clones and is missing some. Of about 170,000 clones listed, 73% are singletons. This TCR was sampled from a woman aged 18-30 years in good health and CMV-seropositive. V gene TRBV13 combines with J gene TRBJ2-3; 9 bases line up with TRBD1. Specimen: PBMCs. CDR3 residues: CASSPPRDRAGTDTQYF. DNA of the CDR3: TGTGCCAGCAGCCCCCCCCGGGACAGGGCTGGCACAGATACGCAGTATTTT.